The 12 T cell receptor beta chains listed next were all sequenced from one sample in a study of blood T cell repertoires in COVID-19. Data came from immunoSEQ multiplex PCR; TCRdb stores just in-frame clones and leaves some out. Here the sample spans about 160,000 clones, roughly nine tenths being singletons. The specimen was peripheral blood. These receptors were taken from a woman in her sixties or seventies with acute or convalescent COVID-19.

This clone was observed a handful of times. The chain couples TRBV3-1 (or the pseudogene TRBV3-2) to TRBJ2-7; 10 bases line up with TRBD1. The ends lost 0 bases at V and 4 bases at J; junction bases unmatched: 3. Germline V CDR1 and CDR2: LGHDT, YNNKEL (reference sequence). The CDR3 is 15 amino acids. CDR3 DNA sequence: TGTGCCAGCAGCCAAGATGACAGGGGGCAGTACGAGCAGTACTTC. Its translation: CASSQDDRGQYEQYF.

V and J are TRBV7-2 and TRBJ1-2, with TRBD1 identical over 10 bases. J lost 4 bases, V lost 5 bases, and 4 bases had no gene match. Germline lookup yields CDR1 SGHTA and CDR2 FQGNSA. The CDR3 covers 14 residues. DNA for the CDR3: TGTGCCAGCAGCACGACAGGGGGCTCCTATGGCTACACCTTC. It translates to CASSTTGGSYGYTF. Based on the CDR3 plus reference TRBV7-2 and TRBJ1-2, the full variable domain is GAGVSQSPSNKVTEKGKDVELRCDPISGHTALYWYRQSLGQGLEFLIYFQGNSAPDKSGLPSDRFSAERTGGSVSTLTIQRTQQEDSAVYLCASSTTGGSYGYTFGSGTRLTVV.

This chain links TRBV5-5 with TRBJ2-7, with D unclear. The CDR3 is 15 residues long. From germline, CDR1 is SGHKS and CDR2 YYEKEE (reference sequence). The V gene lost 0 bases and the J gene lost 2 bases, with 12 bases spanning the gap. The CDR3 loop reads CASSLALSLTYEQYF. Here the CDR3 DNA reads TGTGCCAGCAGCTTGGCCTTGAGTTTGACCTACGAGCAGTACTTC.

J is TRBJ1-4 and V is TRBV9; tentative D call: TRBD1 (6 bases). This CDR3 comprises 15 residues. Deletions cut 2 bases from V and 5 bases from J, with 13 bases between. Looked up from germline, CDR1 is SGDLS and CDR2 is YYNGEE. CDR3 in DNA: TGTGCCAGCAGCGTTCTGGGGACACCGAATGAAAAACTGTTTTTT. This gives the protein CASSVLGTPNEKLFF.

The V and J genes are TRBV19 and TRBJ1-5, with a tentative D call TRBD1 (6 bases). The germline CDR1 and CDR2 sequences are LNHDA and SQIVND (reference sequence). V lost 0 bases and J lost 1, with 16 bases in between. The CDR3 consists of 18 residues. As DNA, the CDR3 is TGTGCCAGTAGTATAGAGGGTGGGGTGGGGGCAAGCAATCAGCCCCAGCATTTT. Encoded protein: CASSIEGGVGASNQPQHF.

The CDR3 nucleotides are TGTGCCAGCGGGACTAAATACACCGGGGAGCTGTTTTTT. It yields the protein CASGTKYTGELFF. The gene calls are TRBV7-2 and TRBJ2-2; 7 nucleotides match TRBD2. V gave up 8 bases and J gave up 3 bases; unmatched junction bases: 3. Looked up from germline, CDR1 is SGHTA and CDR2 is FQGNSA. The CDR3 runs 13 residues.

The CDR3: CATTTGGPEKLFF. The CDR3, as DNA: TGTGCCACCACCACAGGGGGCCCTGAAAAACTGTTTTTT. The gene calls are TRBV15 and TRBJ1-4; TRBD1 agrees at 9 bases. The CDR3 extends over 13 amino acids. CDR1 LNHNV and CDR2 YYDKDF come from the germline V gene (reference sequence). The ends lost 7 bases at V and 7 bases at J; junction bases unmatched: 4.

The chain uses TRBV19 and TRBJ2-4; a possible D gene is TRBD2 (6 bases). V lost 8 bases, J lost 6 bases, and 17 bases lay in between. The CDR3 loop spans 14 amino acids. Germline V gene lookup returns CDR1 LNHDA and CDR2 SQIVND (reference sequence). In DNA form, the CDR3 reads TGTGCCAGTTCCCGGACGTTCGGGGGAAACATTCAGTACTTC. Its protein is CASSRTFGGNIQYF.

V usage is TRBV2 and J usage is TRBJ2-7, with a possible D match to TRBD2 (5 bases). Germline V CDR1 and CDR2: SNHLY, FYNNEI. Trimming removed 2 bases at V and 2 bases at J, with 13 bases between. The CDR3 extends over 15 amino acids. The DNA of the CDR3 is TGTGCCAGCAGTGAATTCCAGAGGGCTCCCTACGAGCAGTACTTC. It yields the protein CASSEFQRAPYEQYF.

This clone is a singleton in its sample. The gene calls are TRBV12-3 or TRBV12-4 and TRBJ1-1; D is perhaps TRBD1 (6 bases). Trimming shortened V by 5 bases and J by 6 bases, and 10 bases separated the two germline ends. This CDR3 has 12 amino acids. For the CDR3, the DNA is TGTGCCAGCAGTCGAGGACAGCCTGAAGCTTTCTTT. It translates to CASSRGQPEAFF.

This clone was seen many times. V is TRBV7-9 and J is TRBJ1-3; unclear D gene. Germline assignment: CDR1 SEHNR and CDR2 FQNEAQ (reference sequence). CDR3 size: 15 residues. Deletions cut 3 bases from V and 0 bases from J, with 9 bases between. The CDR3 here is CASSLTSGSGNTIYF. CDR3 nucleotide sequence: TGTGCCAGCAGCTTGACATCAGGCTCTGGAAACACCATATATTTT.

CDR3 coding DNA: TGTGCCAGCTCAAAAAGCCCGGGACAGACCTCCTACGAGCAGTACTTC. Residues: CASSKSPGQTSYEQYF. The rearrangement joins TRBV18 to TRBJ2-7, with 7 positions matching TRBD1. V dropped 5 bases and J dropped 0; count of bases not matched to a gene: 10. Germline lookup yields CDR1 KGHSH and CDR2 LQKENI. The CDR3 loop spans 16 amino acids.